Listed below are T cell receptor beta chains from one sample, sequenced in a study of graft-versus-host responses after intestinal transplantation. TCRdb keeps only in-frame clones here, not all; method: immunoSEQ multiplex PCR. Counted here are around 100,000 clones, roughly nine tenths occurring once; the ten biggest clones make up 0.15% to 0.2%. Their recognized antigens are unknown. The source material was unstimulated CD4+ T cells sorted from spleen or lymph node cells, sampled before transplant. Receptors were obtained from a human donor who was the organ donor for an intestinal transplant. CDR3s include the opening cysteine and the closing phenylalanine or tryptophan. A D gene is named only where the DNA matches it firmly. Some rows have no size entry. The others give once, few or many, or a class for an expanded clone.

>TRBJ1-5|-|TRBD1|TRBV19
CASSIEGQANQPQHF
TGTGCCAGTAGTATAGAGGGACAGGCAAATCAGCCCCAGCATTTT
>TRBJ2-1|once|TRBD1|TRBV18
CASSQGTEYNEQFF
TGTGCCAGCTCTCAAGGGACAGAATACAATGAGCAGTTCTTC
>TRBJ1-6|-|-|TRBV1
CTSSQVTLSSYNSPLHF
TGCACCAGCAGCCAAGTAACCCTGAGCTCCTATAATTCACCCCTCCACTTT
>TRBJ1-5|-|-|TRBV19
CASRQMTTGFYSNQPQHF
TGTGCCAGTAGACAAATGACCACAGGATTCTATAGCAATCAGCCCCAGCATTTT
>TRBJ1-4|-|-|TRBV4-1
CASSQVGRNEKLFF
TGCGCCAGCAGCCAAGTGGGGCGTAATGAAAAACTGTTTTTT
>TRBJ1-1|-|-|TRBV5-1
CASSKGDRGGGGAFF
TGCGCCAGCAGCAAGGGGGACCGCGGGGGTGGTGGGGCTTTCTTT
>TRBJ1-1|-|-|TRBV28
CASSLFQGSSSEAFF
TGTGCCAGCAGTTTATTTCAGGGTTCGTCTTCTGAAGCTTTCTTT
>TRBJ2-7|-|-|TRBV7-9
CASSLRGHEQYF
TGTGCCAGCAGCTTGCGAGGGCACGAGCAGTACTTC
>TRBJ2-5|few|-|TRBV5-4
CASSLVRGSQETQYF
TGTGCCAGCAGCTTGGTTCGGGGGAGTCAAGAGACCCAGTACTTC
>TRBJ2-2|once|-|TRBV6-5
CASSYSRSGELFF
TGTGCCAGCAGTTACTCGAGGTCCGGGGAGCTGTTTTTT
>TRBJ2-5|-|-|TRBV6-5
CASTPRTLQETQYF
TGTGCCAGCACCCCACGGACTCTCCAAGAGACCCAGTACTTC
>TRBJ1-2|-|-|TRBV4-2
CASSQGDINYGYTF
TGTGCCAGCAGCCAAGGGGACATAAACTATGGCTACACCTTC
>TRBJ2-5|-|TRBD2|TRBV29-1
CSVELRLAGTQETQYF
TGCAGCGTTGAATTGAGGCTAGCGGGGACCCAAGAGACCCAGTACTTC
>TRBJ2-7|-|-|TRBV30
CAWKGSVASHEQYF
TGTGCCTGGAAAGGGAGCGTGGCCAGCCACGAGCAGTACTTC
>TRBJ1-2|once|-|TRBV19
CASSPGGPRLGYTF
TGTGCCAGTAGTCCTGGGGGCCCGCGTCTTGGCTACACCTTC
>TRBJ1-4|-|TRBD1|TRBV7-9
CASSPAGTGNEKLFF
TGTGCCAGCAGTCCCGCCGGGACAGGGAATGAAAAACTGTTTTTT
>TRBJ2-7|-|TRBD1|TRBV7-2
CASSLRTGGGSEAYEQYF
TGTGCCAGCAGCCTAAGGACAGGGGGTGGCTCCGAGGCCTACGAGCAGTACTTC
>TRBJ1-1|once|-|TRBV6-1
CASRGGIGWGTEAFF
TGTGCCAGCAGGGGGGGGATCGGGTGGGGCACTGAAGCTTTCTTT
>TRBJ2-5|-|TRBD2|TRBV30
CAWSVAGDQYF
TGTGCCTGGAGTGTAGCGGGGGACCAGTACTTC
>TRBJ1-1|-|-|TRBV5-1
CASSSGLRPGDTEAFF
TGCGCCAGCAGCAGTGGCTTGAGGCCAGGGGACACTGAAGCTTTCTTT
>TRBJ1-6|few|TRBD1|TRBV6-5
CASSRTGGNSPLHF
TGTGCCAGCAGCCGGACAGGGGGTAATTCACCCCTCCACTTT
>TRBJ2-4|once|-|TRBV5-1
CASSLAGVENIQYF
TGCGCCAGCAGCTTGGCAGGGGTGGAAAACATTCAGTACTTC